This TCR beta chain was captured in a study of sequential checkpoint blockade in melanoma. Overall study context: After both sequences, patients received maintenance nivolumab.

CDR1 SEHNR and CDR2 FQNEAQ come from the germline V gene (reference sequence). The CDR3 consists of 13 residues. V lost 4 bases, J lost 10 bases, and 7 bases stayed unmatched. Sequencing was performed with immunoSEQ multiplex PCR; in TCRdb, only in-frame clones are kept and a portion is missing. The sample consists of about 10,000 clones, 73% of them appearing once. Stated treatment: randomized to nivolumab then ipilimumab (arm A) or the reverse (arm B). DNA-damaging chemotherapy had not been given to any patient beforehand. From thawed PBMCs, live CD3+CD8+ cells negative for CD19 and CD56 were sorted.

The sequence came from a human donor with melanoma. This material consisted of CD8+ T cells sorted from blood (inferred from file names), taken from a patient given nivolumab and ipilimumab in sequence. The V gene is TRBV7-9, the J gene TRBJ2-1; 7 bases align to TRBD1. The CDR3 protein is CASSSTGAVEQFF. The CDR3 DNA reads TGTGCCAGCAGCTCCACAGGGGCGGTGGAGCAGTTCTTC.